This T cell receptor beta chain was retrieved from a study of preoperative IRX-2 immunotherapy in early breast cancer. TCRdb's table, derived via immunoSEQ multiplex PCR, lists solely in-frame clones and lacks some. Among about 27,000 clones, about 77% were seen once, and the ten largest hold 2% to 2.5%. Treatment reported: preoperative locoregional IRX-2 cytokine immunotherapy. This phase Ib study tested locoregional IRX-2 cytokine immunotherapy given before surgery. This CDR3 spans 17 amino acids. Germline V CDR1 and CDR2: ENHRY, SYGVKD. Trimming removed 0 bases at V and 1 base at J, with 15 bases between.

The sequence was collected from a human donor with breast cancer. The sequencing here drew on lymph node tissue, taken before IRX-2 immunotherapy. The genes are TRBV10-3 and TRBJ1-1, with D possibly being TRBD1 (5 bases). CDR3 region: CAISESGSGRRNTEAFF. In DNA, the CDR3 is TGTGCCATCAGTGAGTCGGGGTCAGGGAGAAGGAACACTGAAGCTTTCTTT.